This paragraph covers one TCR beta chain sequence. What it recognizes is unknown. The sample is drawn from a study of cytomegalovirus exposure and HLA in healthy donors. The PCR made use of 60 Vbeta and 13 Jbeta primers. TCRdb keeps only in-frame clones here, not all; method: immunoSEQ multiplex PCR. Of roughly 160,000 clones in the sample, approximately 82% were seen once. Study results and caveats: Only CMV serostatus was available as immune exposure information.

This clonotype originated in a woman in her 40s in good health and CMV-seropositive. The sample taken for sequencing was PBMCs.

The CDR3 loop reads CASRRTGGGYTF. CDR3 coding DNA: TGTGCCAGCAGGAGGACAGGGGGTGGCTACACCTTC. The chain employs TRBV6-5 and TRBJ1-2; TRBD1 aligns across 10 bases. The CDR3 is 12 residues long. J was trimmed by 7 bases and V by 6 bases; bases with no gene match: 2. Germline lookup yields CDR1 MNHEY and CDR2 SVGAGI.